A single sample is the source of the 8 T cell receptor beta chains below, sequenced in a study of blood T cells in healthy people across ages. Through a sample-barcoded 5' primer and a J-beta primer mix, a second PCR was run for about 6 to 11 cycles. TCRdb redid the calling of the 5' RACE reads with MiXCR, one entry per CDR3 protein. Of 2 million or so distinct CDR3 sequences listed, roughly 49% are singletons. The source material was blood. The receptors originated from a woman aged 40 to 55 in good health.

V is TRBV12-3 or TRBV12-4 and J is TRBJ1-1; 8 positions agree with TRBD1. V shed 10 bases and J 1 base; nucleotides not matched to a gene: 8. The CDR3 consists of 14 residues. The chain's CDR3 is CAIQPDRGNTEAFF. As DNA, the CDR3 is TGTGCCATCCAACCTGACAGGGGGAACACTGAAGCTTTCTTT.

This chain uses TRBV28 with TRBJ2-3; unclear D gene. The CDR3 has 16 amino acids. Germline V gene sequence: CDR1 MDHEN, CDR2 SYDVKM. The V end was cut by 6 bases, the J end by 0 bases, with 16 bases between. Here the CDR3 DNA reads TGTGCCAGCAGCCTCGGCGCGCGAACTAGCACAGATACGCAGTATTTT. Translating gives CASSLGARTSTDTQYF.

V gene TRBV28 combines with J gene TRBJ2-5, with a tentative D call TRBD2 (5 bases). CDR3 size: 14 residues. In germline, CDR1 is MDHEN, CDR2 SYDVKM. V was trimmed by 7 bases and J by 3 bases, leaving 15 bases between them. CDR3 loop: CASTTTSGEETQYF. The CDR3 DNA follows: TGTGCCAGCACGACTACCAGTGGGGAAGAGACCCAGTACTTC.

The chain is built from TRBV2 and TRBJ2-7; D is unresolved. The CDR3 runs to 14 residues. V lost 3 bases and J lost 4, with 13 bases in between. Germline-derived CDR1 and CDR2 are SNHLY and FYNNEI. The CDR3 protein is CASSDTSSDYEQYF. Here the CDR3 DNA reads TGTGCCAGCAGTGACACCTCATCTGATTACGAGCAGTACTTC.

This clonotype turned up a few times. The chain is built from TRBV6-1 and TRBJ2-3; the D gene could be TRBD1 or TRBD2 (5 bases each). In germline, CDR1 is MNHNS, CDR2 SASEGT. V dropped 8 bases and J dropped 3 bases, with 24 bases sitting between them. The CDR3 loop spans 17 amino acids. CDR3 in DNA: TGTGCCAGCTGCCCCCGACCCGAGGGGCATGTTACAGATACGCAGTATTTT. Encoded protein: CASCPRPEGHVTDTQYF.

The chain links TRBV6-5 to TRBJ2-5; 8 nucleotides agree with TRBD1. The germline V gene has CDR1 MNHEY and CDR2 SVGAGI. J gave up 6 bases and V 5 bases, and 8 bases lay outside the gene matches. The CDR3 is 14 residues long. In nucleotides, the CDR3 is TGTGCCAGCAGTAGCGGACAGGGACGGAAGACCCAGTACTTC. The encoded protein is CASSSGQGRKTQYF.

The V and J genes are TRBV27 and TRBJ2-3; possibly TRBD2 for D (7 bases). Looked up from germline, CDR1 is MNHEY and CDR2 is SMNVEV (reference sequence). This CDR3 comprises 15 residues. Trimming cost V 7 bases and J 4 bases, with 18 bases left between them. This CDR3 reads CASNSVGGPSDTQYF. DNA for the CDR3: TGTGCCAGCAACAGCGTCGGGGGGCCGTCAGATACGCAGTATTTT.

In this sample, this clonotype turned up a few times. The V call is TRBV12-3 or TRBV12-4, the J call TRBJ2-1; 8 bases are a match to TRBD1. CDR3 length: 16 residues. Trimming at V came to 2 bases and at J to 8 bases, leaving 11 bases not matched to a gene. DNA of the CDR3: TGTGCCAGCAGTTTACGGCGGGACAGGACCAGGGATGAGCAGTTCTTC. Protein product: CASSLRRDRTRDEQFF.